This is a list of T cell receptor beta chains from one sample in a study of blood T cell repertoires in COVID-19. Method: immunoSEQ multiplex PCR; TCRdb's copy keeps in-frame clones and lacks some. The sample records 100,000 to 150,000 clones, 70% to 80% being singletons. The sequenced sample was peripheral blood. These receptors were collected from a man aged 35-49 years with active or convalescent COVID-19. CDR3s include the opening cysteine and the closing phenylalanine or tryptophan. A D gene is named only where the DNA matches it firmly. Clone size is shown for a subset of rows, as once, few, many or a class of expanded clone.

TRBV15	18	TRBD1	-	TRBJ2-6	CATSPHPGQGAGANVLTF	TGTGCCACCAGCCCACACCCGGGACAGGGGGCTGGGGCCAACGTCCTGACTTTC
TRBV7-7	13	-	-	TRBJ2-5	CASSPSEVETQYF	TGTGCTAGCAGCCCCTCAGAGGTAGAGACCCAGTACTTC
TRBV5-5	15	TRBD2	-	TRBJ2-1	CASSLDSGVYNEQFF	TGTGCCAGCAGCTTGGATAGCGGGGTATACAATGAGCAGTTCTTC
TRBV6-6	14	-	-	TRBJ1-1	CASSYGQSNTEAFF	TGTGCCAGCAGTTACGGGCAGTCGAACACTGAAGCTTTCTTT
TRBV18	14	TRBD1	once	TRBJ1-4	CASSLRDRGEKLFF	TGTGCCAGCTCGCTCCGGGACAGGGGAGAAAAACTGTTTTTT
TRBV28	16	TRBD1	-	TRBJ1-2	CASSFESPVGGAGYTF	TGTGCCAGCAGTTTCGAGTCTCCCGTAGGGGGCGCTGGCTACACCTTC
TRBV5-5	14	TRBD1	few	TRBJ2-7	CASTPDRALYEQYF	TGTGCCAGCACCCCCGACAGGGCCCTCTACGAGCAGTACTTC
TRBV5-1	15	TRBD1	-	TRBJ1-6	CASSLDVTGRSPLHF	TGCGCCAGCAGCTTGGATGTGACAGGGCGCTCACCCCTCCACTTT
TRBV28	15	-	-	TRBJ1-2	CASSFEGLGRGGYTF	TGTGCCAGCAGTTTCGAGGGACTGGGTAGAGGTGGCTACACCTTC
TRBV3-1/TRBV3-2	15	TRBD1	-	TRBJ1-6	CASSHEGGAGSPLHF	TGTGCCAGCAGCCATGAAGGGGGCGCGGGTTCACCCCTCCACTTT
TRBV7-2	14	TRBD2	-	TRBJ2-7	CASRQPGAGGYQYF	TGTGCCAGCAGACAACCGGGTGCGGGGGGGTACCAGTACTTC
TRBV11-2	16	TRBD1	-	TRBJ1-4	CASSSGVDREDEKLFF	TGTGCCAGCAGCTCAGGGGTGGACAGGGAGGATGAAAAACTGTTTTTT
TRBV18	14	-	-	TRBJ2-3	CASSPPSIADTQYF	TGTGCCAGCTCACCACCGTCTATCGCAGATACGCAGTATTTT
TRBV6-5	14	TRBD1	-	TRBJ1-2	CASSYSGGRGGYTF	TGTGCCAGCAGTTACTCAGGGGGCCGGGGAGGCTACACCTTC
TRBV18	15	TRBD1	-	TRBJ2-2	CASSPGQTNTGELFF	TGTGCCAGCTCACCGGGACAGACGAACACCGGGGAGCTGTTTTTT
TRBV2	16	TRBD1	once	TRBJ2-7	CASSEALRTGTYEQYF	TGTGCCAGCAGTGAAGCGTTGAGGACAGGGACCTACGAGCAGTACTTC
TRBV29-1	10	-	-	TRBJ1-2	CSEWSYGYTF	TGCAGCGAGTGGAGCTATGGCTACACCTTC
TRBV4-2	17	TRBD1	-	TRBJ1-6	CASSQSDRAAYNSPLHF	TGTGCCAGCAGCCAGAGTGACAGGGCCGCCTATAATTCACCCCTCCACTTT
TRBV6-5	14	TRBD1	-	TRBJ1-2	CASSLRGPSYGYTF	TGTGCCAGCAGTCTTAGGGGGCCAAGCTATGGCTACACCTTC
TRBV5-3	15	-	few	TRBJ2-7	CARSLTSLSSYEQYF	TGTGCCAGAAGCTTGACTAGCCTCAGCTCCTACGAGCAGTACTTC
TRBV9	15	-	once	TRBJ1-3	CASSVGGREGNTIYF	TGTGCCAGCAGCGTAGGTGGTCGGGAGGGAAACACCATATATTTT
TRBV7-8	12	TRBD2	-	TRBJ2-1	CASSLLAGEQFF	TGTGCCAGCAGCTTACTAGCGGGTGAGCAGTTCTTC
TRBV12-3/TRBV12-4	12	TRBD1	-	TRBJ1-1	CASSSRGQGAFF	TGTGCCAGCAGTTCCCGGGGACAGGGGGCTTTCTTT
TRBV14	13	-	once	TRBJ1-1	CASTRAEYTEAFF	TGTGCCAGCACTCGAGCGGAATACACTGAAGCTTTCTTT
TRBV12-5	15	-	-	TRBJ2-5	CASGLNLGVGETQYF	TGTGCTAGTGGTTTGAACCTAGGGGTAGGAGAGACCCAGTACTTC
TRBV6-5	15	-	-	TRBJ1-1	CASTGRSEWGTEAFF	TGTGCCAGCACCGGGCGTAGCGAGTGGGGCACTGAAGCTTTCTTT
TRBV30	15	-	-	TRBJ1-2	CAWSLGHPTNYGYTF	TGTGCCTGGAGCCTGGGACACCCTACTAACTATGGCTACACCTTC
TRBV3-1/TRBV3-2	16	-	-	TRBJ2-5	CASSPTLTGFGETQYF	TGTGCCAGCAGCCCTACCCTGACAGGATTTGGAGAGACCCAGTACTTC
TRBV5-1	16	TRBD2	once	TRBJ2-1	CASSSIAGGERGEQFF	TGCGCCAGCAGCTCCATAGCGGGAGGGGAACGAGGTGAGCAGTTCTTC
TRBV15	15	-	-	TRBJ1-6	CATSRVPGTGSPPHF	TGTGCCACCAGCAGAGTTCCAGGGACTGGGTCACCCCCCCACTTT
TRBV19	15	TRBD1	-	TRBJ2-7	CASSVAGQGSGEQYF	TGTGCCAGTAGTGTGGCGGGACAGGGGTCGGGGGAGCAGTACTTC
TRBV19	13	-	-	TRBJ1-1	CASSDTLNTEAFF	TGTGCCAGTAGTGATACACTGAACACTGAAGCTTTCTTT
TRBV7-9	12	-	-	TRBJ1-1	CASSLGATVAFF	TGTGCCAGCAGCTTAGGGGCTACGGTAGCTTTCTTT
TRBV11-2	15	TRBD1	-	TRBJ2-3	CASREGARSTDTQYF	TGTGCCAGCAGAGAGGGGGCGCGCAGCACAGATACGCAGTATTTT
TRBV27	13	TRBD1	few	TRBJ1-5	CASSFTPRDRGHF	TGTGCCAGCAGTTTTACCCCCAGGGACAGGGGGCATTTT